A single sample gave rise to the 14 T cell receptor beta chains below, sequenced in a study of response to subunit inactivated influenza vaccine. In TCRdb, the RT-PCR reads were re-called with MiXCR into one record per CDR3 protein. Among roughly 570,000 distinct CDR3 sequences listed, 10% to 15% were seen once. Sequenced material: PBMCs from blood, taken roughly 47 days after vaccination. The receptors shown here come from a man aged 50-59 years who received an inactivated influenza vaccine.

This clonotype appeared a few times. The chain's CDR3 is CASSLALWQGVDEQYF. CDR3 coding DNA: TGTGCCAGCAGCTTAGCTCTCTGGCAGGGGGTGGACGAGCAGTACTTC. V and J are TRBV7-6 and TRBJ2-7; 7 nucleotides agree with TRBD1. Losses at the gene ends were 0 bases for V and 5 bases for J; bases not matched to a gene: 10. The CDR3 has 16 amino acids. CDR1 and CDR2 from the germline V gene are SGHVS and FNYEAQ.

This clonotype was counted only a few times. The chain links TRBV5-1 to TRBJ2-1; TRBD2 is a possible D gene (5 bases). The CDR3 totals 14 residues. V was shortened by 4 bases and J by 7 bases, with 15 bases between the two germline ends. Germline V gives CDR1 SGHRS, CDR2 YFSETQ. CDR3 nucleotide sequence: TGCGCCAGCAGCCTCGACGGTCCGGGGAATGAGCAGTTCTTC. This translates into CASSLDGPGNEQFF.

The rearrangement links TRBV6-5 to TRBJ2-5; possibly TRBD1 for D (6 bases). CDR1 and CDR2 from the germline V gene are MNHEY and SVGAGI. Trimming stripped 10 bases from V and 2 bases from J, with 8 bases between. This CDR3 has 11 residues. CDR3 in amino acids: CATGTQETQYF. In DNA, the CDR3 is TGTGCCACCGGGACACAAGAGACCCAGTACTTC.

V is TRBV12-3 or TRBV12-4 and J is TRBJ2-3, with TRBD1 matching over 11 bases. Trimming took 6 bases from V and 8 from J; bases not matched to a gene: 7. The CDR3 runs to 14 residues. CDR3 sequence reads: CASRDGTGGATQYF. The CDR3 bases are TGTGCCAGCAGAGATGGGACAGGGGGAGCTACGCAGTATTTT.

The V gene is TRBV20-1, the J gene TRBJ1-1; a weak D match, TRBD1 (5 bases). From germline, CDR1 is DFQATT and CDR2 SNEGSKA (reference sequence). The CDR3 runs 13 residues. Trimming cost V 4 bases and J 1 base, with 10 bases left between them. The CDR3 loop is CSATRGANTEAFF. The CDR3 DNA reads TGCAGTGCTACGAGAGGGGCGAACACTGAAGCTTTCTTT.

The chain is built from TRBV11-1 and TRBJ2-7; perhaps TRBD2 as D (6 bases). Germline V CDR1 and CDR2: SGHAT, FQDESV (reference sequence). The V and J ends lost 4 bases and 2 bases respectively, with 15 bases between them. The CDR3 spans 15 residues. As DNA, the CDR3 is TGTGCCAGCAGCTCCTTGGGGACTCTTCCCTACGAGCAGTACTTC. This sequence encodes CASSSLGTLPYEQYF.

This clonotype was detected ten times or more. The V call is TRBV5-1, the J call TRBJ1-2; no definite D call. V lost 0 bases to trimming and J lost 3 bases, with 12 bases between them. The CDR3 spans 15 residues. Per germline, CDR1 SGHRS and CDR2 YFSETQ. CDR3 in amino acids: CASSLANTGHYGYTF. DNA of the CDR3: TGCGCCAGCAGCTTGGCCAATACCGGTCACTATGGCTACACCTTC.

In this sample, this clonotype turned up a few times. DNA of the CDR3: TGTGCCATCAGTGACTTGACTAGATCATCGACCGAGCAGTACTTC. It translates to CAISDLTRSSTEQYF. This rearrangement joins TRBV10-3 to TRBJ2-7; tentatively, D is TRBD2 (6 bases). Deletions cut 3 bases from V and 6 bases from J, with 18 bases between. The CDR3 extends over 15 amino acids. Per germline, CDR1 ENHRY and CDR2 SYGVKD.

This clonotype was recorded at least ten times. The chain couples TRBV6-5 to TRBJ2-3, with a tentative D call TRBD1 (5 bases). Germline V gene lookup returns CDR1 MNHEY and CDR2 SVGAGI. V lost 5 bases and J 4 bases, leaving 25 bases between the germline ends. The CDR3 has 18 amino acids. The CDR3 DNA sequence: TGTGCCAGCAGTCACGCCATTACGGGCCTAAGGGGCGCAGATACGCAGTATTTT. Translating gives CASSHAITGLRGADTQYF.

This clonotype has at least ten counts. The rearrangement links TRBV6-2 or TRBV6-3 to TRBJ2-1; D remains unclear. V was clipped by 11 bases and J by 4 bases, with 21 bases between them. Germline V gene sequence: CDR1 MNHEY, CDR2 SVGEGT. The CDR3 covers 15 residues. The DNA of the CDR3 is TGTGCCTCCTCCCGGACCGGCTTCTTATACAATGAGCAGTTCTTC. Its translation is CASSRTGFLYNEQFF.

With respect to this clonotype: The junction departs from germline at one end; a sequencing error may be responsible. This chain links TRBV20-1 with TRBJ2-7; 11 bases match TRBD1. The CDR3 is 17 residues long. Germline V gene sequence: CDR1 DFQATT, CDR2 SNEGSKA (reference sequence). The CDR3 nucleotides are TGCTGTGCTAGACGGACAGGGGGCATCTATTTTCCTCAAGAGCAGTACTTC. Amino acid sequence: CCARRTGGIYFPQEQYF.

This clonotype has a count of ten or more. CDR3 DNA: TGCAGCGTCCTAGGGGGCAGGGGCAAAAACATTCAGTACTTC. It translates to CSVLGGRGKNIQYF. V is TRBV29-1 and J is TRBJ2-4, with 7 bases matching TRBD1. There are 14 residues in the CDR3. Germline V gene sequence: CDR1 SQVTM, CDR2 ANQGSEA. V was pared by 6 bases and J by 3 bases, with 8 bases of the junction left unmatched.

At least ten counts were recorded for this clonotype. The chain couples TRBV7-8 to TRBJ2-5; no reliable D call. The ends were cut back, 2 bases at V and 5 bases at J, with 12 bases in the middle. The germline gives CDR1 SGHVS, CDR2 FQNEAQ. CDR3 length: 14 amino acids. The CDR3 nucleotides are TGTGCCAGCAGCTTACGTCTGGGCTGGGAGACCCAGTACTTC. Translating gives CASSLRLGWETQYF.

This clonotype was seen at least ten times. The chain links TRBV27 to TRBJ1-5; 7 bases agree with TRBD1. V lost 4 bases to trimming and J lost 0 bases; unmatched junction nucleotides: 6. CDR3 length: 16 amino acids. Germline V gene data show CDR1 as MNHEY and CDR2 as SMNVEV (reference sequence). The CDR3 sequence is CASSYTGAYSNQPQHF. Written as DNA, the CDR3 is TGTGCCAGCAGTTATACAGGGGCCTATAGCAATCAGCCCCAGCATTTT.